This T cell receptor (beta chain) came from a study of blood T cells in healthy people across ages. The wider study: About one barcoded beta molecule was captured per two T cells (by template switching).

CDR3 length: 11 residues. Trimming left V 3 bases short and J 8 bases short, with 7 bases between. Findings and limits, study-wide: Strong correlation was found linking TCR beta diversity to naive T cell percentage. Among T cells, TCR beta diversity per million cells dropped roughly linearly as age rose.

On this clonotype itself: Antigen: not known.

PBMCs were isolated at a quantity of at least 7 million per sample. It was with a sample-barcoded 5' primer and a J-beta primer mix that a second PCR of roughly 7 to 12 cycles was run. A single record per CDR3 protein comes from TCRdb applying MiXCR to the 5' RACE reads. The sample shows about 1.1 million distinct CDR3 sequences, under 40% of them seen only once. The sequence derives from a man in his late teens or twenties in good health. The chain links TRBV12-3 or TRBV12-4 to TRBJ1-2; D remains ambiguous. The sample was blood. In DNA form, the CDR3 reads TGTGCCAGCAGTTTTGAGGAAGGCTACACCTTC. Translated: CASSFEEGYTF.